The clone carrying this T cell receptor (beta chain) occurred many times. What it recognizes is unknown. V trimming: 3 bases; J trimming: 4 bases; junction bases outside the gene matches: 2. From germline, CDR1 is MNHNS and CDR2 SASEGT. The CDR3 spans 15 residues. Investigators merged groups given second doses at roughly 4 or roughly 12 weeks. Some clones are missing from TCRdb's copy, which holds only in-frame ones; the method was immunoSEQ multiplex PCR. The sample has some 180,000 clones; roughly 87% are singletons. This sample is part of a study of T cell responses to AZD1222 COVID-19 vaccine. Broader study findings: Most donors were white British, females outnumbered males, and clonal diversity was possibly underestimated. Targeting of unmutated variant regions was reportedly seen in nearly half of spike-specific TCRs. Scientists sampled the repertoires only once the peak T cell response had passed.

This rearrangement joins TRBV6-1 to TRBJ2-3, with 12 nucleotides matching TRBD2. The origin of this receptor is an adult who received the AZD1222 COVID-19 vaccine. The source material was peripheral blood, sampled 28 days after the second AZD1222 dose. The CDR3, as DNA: TGTGCCAGCAGTGATCTAGCGGGGGGGGCAGATACGCAGTATTTT. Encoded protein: CASSDLAGGADTQYF.